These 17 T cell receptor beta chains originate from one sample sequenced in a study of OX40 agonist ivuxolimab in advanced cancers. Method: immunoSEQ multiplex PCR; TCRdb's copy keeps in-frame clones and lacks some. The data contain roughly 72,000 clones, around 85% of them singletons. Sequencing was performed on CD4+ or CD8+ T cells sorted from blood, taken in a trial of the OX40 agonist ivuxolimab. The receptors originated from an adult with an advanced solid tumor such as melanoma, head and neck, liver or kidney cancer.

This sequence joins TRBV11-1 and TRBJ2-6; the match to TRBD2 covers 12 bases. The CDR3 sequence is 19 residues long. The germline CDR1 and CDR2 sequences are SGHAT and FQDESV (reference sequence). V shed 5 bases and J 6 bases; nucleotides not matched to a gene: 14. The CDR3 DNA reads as TGTGCCAGCAGCCGGAGGGCACTAGCGGGGGGCTCTTCGGCCAACGTCCTGACTTTC. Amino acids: CASSRRALAGGSSANVLTF. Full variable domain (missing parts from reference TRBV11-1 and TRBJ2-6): EAEVAQSPRYKITEKSQAVAFWCDPISGHATLYWYRQILGQGPELLVQFQDESVVDDSQLPKDRFSAERLKGVDSTLKIQPAELGDSAMYLCASSRRALAGGSSANVLTFGAGSRLTVL.

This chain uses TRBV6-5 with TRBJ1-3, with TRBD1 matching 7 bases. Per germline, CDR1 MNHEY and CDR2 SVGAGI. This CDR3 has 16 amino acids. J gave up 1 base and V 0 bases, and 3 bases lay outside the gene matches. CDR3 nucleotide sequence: TGTGCCAGCAGTTACTCAGGGGGCGAATCTGGAAACACCATATATTTT. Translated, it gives CASSYSGGESGNTIYF.

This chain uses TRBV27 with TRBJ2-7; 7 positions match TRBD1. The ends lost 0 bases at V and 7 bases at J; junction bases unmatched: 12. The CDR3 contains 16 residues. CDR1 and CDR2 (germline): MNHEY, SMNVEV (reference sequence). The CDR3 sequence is CASSLSGQGVIWEQYF. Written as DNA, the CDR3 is TGTGCCAGCAGTTTATCTGGGCAGGGGGTTATTTGGGAGCAGTACTTC.

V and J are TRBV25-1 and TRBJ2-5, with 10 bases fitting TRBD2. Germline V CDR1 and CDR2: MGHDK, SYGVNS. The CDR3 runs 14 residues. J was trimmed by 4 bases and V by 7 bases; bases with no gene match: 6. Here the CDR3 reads CASTRAGGRETQYF. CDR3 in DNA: TGTGCCAGCACTCGAGCGGGGGGGCGAGAGACCCAGTACTTC.

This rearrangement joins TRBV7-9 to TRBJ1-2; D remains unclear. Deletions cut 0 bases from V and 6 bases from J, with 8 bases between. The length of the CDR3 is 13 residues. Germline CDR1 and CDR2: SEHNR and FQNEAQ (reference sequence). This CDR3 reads CASSLAGFHGYTF. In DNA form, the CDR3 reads TGTGCCAGCAGCTTAGCAGGGTTCCATGGCTACACCTTC.

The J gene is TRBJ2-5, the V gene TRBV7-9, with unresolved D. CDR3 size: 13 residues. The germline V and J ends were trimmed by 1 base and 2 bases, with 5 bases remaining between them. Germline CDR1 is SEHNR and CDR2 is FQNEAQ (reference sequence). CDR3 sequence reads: CASSLDTQETQYF. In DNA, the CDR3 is TGTGCCAGCAGCTTAGACACACAAGAGACCCAGTACTTC.

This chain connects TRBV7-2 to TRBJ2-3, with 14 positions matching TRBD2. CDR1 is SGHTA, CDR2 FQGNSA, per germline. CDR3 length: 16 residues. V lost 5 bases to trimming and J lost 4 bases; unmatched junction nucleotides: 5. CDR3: CASSLGLAGVSDTQYF. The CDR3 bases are TGTGCCAGCAGCCTGGGACTAGCGGGAGTTTCAGATACGCAGTATTTT.

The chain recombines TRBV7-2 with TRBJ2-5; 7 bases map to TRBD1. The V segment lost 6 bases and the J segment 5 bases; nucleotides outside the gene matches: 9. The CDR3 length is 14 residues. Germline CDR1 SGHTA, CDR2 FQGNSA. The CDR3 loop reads CASSPRQGVETQYF. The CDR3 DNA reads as TGTGCCAGCAGTCCTCGACAGGGCGTGGAGACCCAGTACTTC.

CDR3 region: CATNSGRDNEQFF. For the CDR3, the DNA is TGTGCCACCAATAGCGGGAGAGACAATGAGCAGTTCTTC. The chain recombines TRBV28 with TRBJ2-1, with TRBD2 matching 9 bases. After removal of 10 bases from V and 5 bases from J, the junction contained 6 bases not matched to a gene. The germline V gene encodes CDR1 MDHEN and CDR2 SYDVKM. The CDR3 contains 13 residues.

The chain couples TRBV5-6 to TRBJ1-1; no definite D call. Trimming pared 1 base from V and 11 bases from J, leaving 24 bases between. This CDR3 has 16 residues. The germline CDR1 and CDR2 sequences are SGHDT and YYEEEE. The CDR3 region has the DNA TGTGCCAGCAGCTTGAGCAGCCTGATGGATAGGGTTACGGCTTTCTTT. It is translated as CASSLSSLMDRVTAFF.

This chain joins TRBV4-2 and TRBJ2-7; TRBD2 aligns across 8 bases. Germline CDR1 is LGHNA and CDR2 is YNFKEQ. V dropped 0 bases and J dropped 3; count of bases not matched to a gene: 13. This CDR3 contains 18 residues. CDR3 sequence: CASSQDLGTSVRVYEQYF. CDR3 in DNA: TGTGCCAGCAGCCAAGATCTCGGGACTAGTGTTAGAGTCTACGAGCAGTACTTC.

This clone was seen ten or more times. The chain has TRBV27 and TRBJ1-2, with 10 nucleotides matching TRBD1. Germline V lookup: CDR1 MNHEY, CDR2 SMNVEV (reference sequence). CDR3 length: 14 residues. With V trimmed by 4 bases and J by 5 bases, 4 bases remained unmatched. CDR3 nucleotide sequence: TGTGCCAGCAGTTCCGGACAGGGGGTATATGGCTACACCTTC. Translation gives CASSSGQGVYGYTF.

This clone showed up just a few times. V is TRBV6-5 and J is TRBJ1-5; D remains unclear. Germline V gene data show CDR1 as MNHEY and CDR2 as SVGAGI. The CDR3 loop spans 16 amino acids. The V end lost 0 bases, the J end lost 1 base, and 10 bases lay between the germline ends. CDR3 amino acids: CASSYSHPGSNQPQHF. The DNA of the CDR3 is TGTGCCAGCAGTTACTCGCACCCTGGGAGCAATCAGCCCCAGCATTTT.

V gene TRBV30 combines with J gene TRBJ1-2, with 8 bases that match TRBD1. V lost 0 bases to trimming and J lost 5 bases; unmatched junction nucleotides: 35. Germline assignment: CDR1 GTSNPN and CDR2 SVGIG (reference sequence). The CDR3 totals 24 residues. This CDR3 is CAWSVQGGGSYPRPAPSSAYGYTF. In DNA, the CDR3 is TGTGCCTGGAGTGTACAGGGGGGGGGCAGCTACCCCCGTCCGGCCCCGAGTAGTGCGTATGGCTACACCTTC. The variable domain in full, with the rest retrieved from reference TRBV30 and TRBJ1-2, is SQTIHQWPATLVQPVGSPLSLECTVEGTSNPNLYWYRQAAGRGLQLLFYSVGIGQISSEVPQNLSASRPQDRQFILSSKKLLLSDSGFYLCAWSVQGGGSYPRPAPSSAYGYTFGSGTRLTVV.

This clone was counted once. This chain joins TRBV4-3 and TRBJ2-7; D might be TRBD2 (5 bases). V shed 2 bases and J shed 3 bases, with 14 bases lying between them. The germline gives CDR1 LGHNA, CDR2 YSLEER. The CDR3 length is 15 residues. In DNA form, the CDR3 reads TGCGCCAGCAGCCAATCCCTGGACTCAGTCTACGAGCAGTACTTC. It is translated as CASSQSLDSVYEQYF.

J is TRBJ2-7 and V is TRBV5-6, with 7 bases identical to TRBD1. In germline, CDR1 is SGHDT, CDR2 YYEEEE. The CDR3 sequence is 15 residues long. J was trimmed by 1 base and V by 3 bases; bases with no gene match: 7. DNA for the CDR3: TGTGCCAGCAGCTCCCGGGACAGACTATCCTACGAGCAGTACTTC. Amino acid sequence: CASSSRDRLSYEQYF.

Here the CDR3 reads CASSPQASYNEQFF. The CDR3 bases are TGTGCCAGCTCACCTCAGGCCAGTTACAATGAGCAGTTCTTC. The chain carries TRBV18 and TRBJ2-1; no clear D gene. This CDR3 region has 14 residues. The V and J ends lost 3 bases and 4 bases respectively, with 10 bases between them. Per germline, CDR1 KGHSH and CDR2 LQKENI.